This section outlines one TCR beta chain sequence together with its context. What this receptor recognizes is not known. No much larger clone exists at a distance of one base, and base qualities are not known. The sample originates from a study of CD8 T cells in Susac syndrome (dated 2019 in TCRdb). Regarding the complete study: Of the Susac syndrome patients who were sequenced, eight were in clinical remission while about 6 had clinically active disease. At the time of blood withdrawal, Susac syndrome patients were either therapy-naive, taking corticosteroids (with some also receiving IVIg), or on IVIg alone. Whether CD8+ T cell activation and differentiation in Susac syndrome was antigen driven was tested using repertoire sequencing. Overall study results and their limits: The study acknowledged that relatively few individuals were included in the TCR sequencing and HLA analysis. The CD4+ T cell repertoire of patients with Susac syndrome showed no detectable clonal expansion.

RNA was extracted using the RNeasy kit, and about 0.45 to 1 ug of the RNA was reverse transcribed with random hexamers. The immunoSEQ multiplex PCR assay, covering 54 Vbeta and 13 Jbeta segments, was used to amplify TCR beta CDR3 regions. PCR amplification bias was corrected by using a synthetic template baseline for primer optimization and computational correction. On the study's bioinformatics: Reads were annotated to V, D and J genes per IMGT and analyzed with immunoSEQ Analyzer, keeping only productive sequences. Clonality was computed as one minus Shannon entropy normalized by log2 of the number of productive unique sequences. For each patient and control, public and private clones were evaluated among the 100 most prevalent clones. Susac-specific clones were defined as absent from healthy and MS cohorts, 850 to 1,300 published viral clones and other ImmuneACCESS disease sequences. The public reads were reprocessed in TCRdb via fastp at Q25 and MiXCR, keeping in-frame beta chains. Each entry is one CDR3 protein sequence, shown with its most common DNA and genes. None of the V and J calls come from the authors' own analysis; TCRdb made them. Within this sample are over 150,000 distinct CDR3 sequences, with 95% to 96% of them counted one time only. The ten largest clones add up to around 0.13% of the sample.

There are 15 amino acids in the CDR3, from cysteine to phenylalanine inclusive. Only the CDR3 DNA stays, 45 bases, in frame from base 1. According to the germline V gene, CDR1 reads MDHEN and CDR2 reads SYDVKM. The junction shows trimming of 3 bases on V and 6 bases on J, and the gene matches do not reach 8 bases of it. High-throughput TCR beta sequencing profiled peripheral blood CD8+ and CD4+ T cells from healthy donors, Susac syndrome patients and multiple sclerosis patients. The Susac syndrome patients fulfilled recently defined diagnostic criteria for definite or probable disease. CD8+ TEMRA cells were enriched by FACS, while bulk CD8+ and CD4+ T cells were purified by magnetic negative isolation. Blood was collected in EDTA tubes and processed within 24 hours, with PBMCs isolated through density gradient centrifugation. PBMCs intended for TCR sequencing were cryopreserved in liquid nitrogen and thawed later in a water bath at 37 degrees C. Purity of sorted or isolated CD4+, CD8+ and CD8+ TEMRA cells was at least 90%.

Sequenced: CD4+ T cells from PBMCs. Recombination connected TRBV28 to TRBJ2-1, with TRBD1 identical over 7 junction bases. This clonotype originated in a human donor with Susac syndrome. This receptor has the CDR3 CASSFGDRTGNEQFF. The DNA sequence is given as TGTGCCAGCAGTTTCGGCGACAGGACAGGCAATGAGCAGTTCTTC.